This paragraph covers one T cell receptor (beta chain) sequence. The TRB libraries of cDNA were built by UMI-labeled 5' RACE. TCRdb re-called the 5' RACE reads and gives one entry per CDR3 protein, without DNA. The sample has 70,000 to 100,000 distinct CDR3 sequences; the top ten hold 1.1%. The germline V gene has CDR1 SGHTA and CDR2 FQGNSA. This CDR3 has 16 residues. The data originate from a study of CXCR3-negative and CXCR3-positive naive CD8 T cells. The TCR was taken from a human donor in good health. Some clones in this sample may be carry-over from other donors' samples. The V and J genes are TRBV7-2 and TRBJ2-7. Sequencing was performed on naive CXCR3- CD8+ T cells from blood. The subset here: CD45RO-CCR7+CD27+CD95- naive CD8+ T cells lacking CXCR3 (TNR3-). The CDR3 sequence: CASSLTVGKLHYEQYF.